This entry lists 27 T cell receptor beta chains sequenced from one sample in a study of cytomegalovirus exposure and HLA in healthy donors. With 60 Vbeta and 13 Jbeta primers, the PCR was carried out. Libraries were prepared by immunoSEQ multiplex PCR; TCRdb keeps only in-frame clonotypes and omits some of them. The table has approximately 150,000 clones, roughly 86% seen once; the top ten hold roughly 3.2%. Input material: PBMCs. Receptors originate from a man younger than 35 in good health and CMV-seropositive.

The V call is TRBV5-6, the J call TRBJ2-3; maybe TRBD2 (6 bases). Trimming stripped 2 bases from V and 0 bases from J, with 16 bases between. Germline loops: CDR1 SGHDT, CDR2 YYEEEE. This CDR3 region has 17 residues. The CDR3 region has the DNA TGTGCCAGCAGCTTCCGTACGGTAGCGGTTAGCACAGATACGCAGTATTTT. Its protein product is CASSFRTVAVSTDTQYF.

The V and J genes are TRBV25-1 and TRBJ2-1; 12 positions agree with TRBD2. V lost 4 bases and J lost 6; bases outside the gene matches: 13. Germline loops: CDR1 MGHDK, CDR2 SYGVNS. There are 18 residues in the CDR3. The CDR3 loop is CASSVRRASGREINEQFF. The CDR3 DNA sequence: TGTGCCAGCAGTGTTCGTAGGGCTAGCGGGAGGGAGATCAATGAGCAGTTCTTC.

The chain has TRBV28 and TRBJ2-3; tentative D call: TRBD1 (6 bases). V lost 7 bases and J 3 bases, leaving 26 bases between the germline ends. Germline V gene lookup returns CDR1 MDHEN and CDR2 SYDVKM. The CDR3 totals 18 residues. The CDR3 region is CASTSFPGRGEETDTQYF. The CDR3 DNA sequence: TGTGCCAGCACATCCTTCCCCGGCAGGGGAGAGGAAACAGATACGCAGTATTTT.

The chain combines TRBV5-1 with TRBJ2-6; 7 positions match TRBD1. Germline V gives CDR1 SGHRS, CDR2 YFSETQ. This CDR3 comprises 15 residues. The trim removed 5 bases at V and 1 base at J, leaving 3 bases unmatched. The CDR3 bases are TGCGCCAGCAGGACAGGGATATCTGGGGCCAACGTCCTGACTTTC. Translating gives CASRTGISGANVLTF.

J is TRBJ2-7 and V is TRBV2, with D possibly matching TRBD1 (6 bases). CDR1 and CDR2 from the germline V gene are SNHLY and FYNNEI. Trimming stripped 7 bases from V and 4 bases from J, with 23 bases between. CDR3 length: 16 residues. The CDR3 is CASNPQGKNGFYEQYF. Written as DNA, the CDR3 is TGTGCCAGCAACCCCCAGGGGAAGAATGGGTTTTACGAGCAGTACTTC.

The gene calls are TRBV2 and TRBJ2-7; D possibly corresponds to TRBD1 (5 bases). Germline V CDR1 and CDR2: SNHLY, FYNNEI. This CDR3 spans 14 amino acids. With 0 bases removed from V and 7 bases from J, the gap between germline ends came to 13 bases. As DNA, the CDR3 is TGTGCCAGCAGTGAAGCTCAGGGTTTGAGGGAGCAGTACTTC. It encodes CASSEAQGLREQYF.

This chain uses TRBV5-1 with TRBJ2-5; D possibly corresponds to TRBD2 (5 bases). Matching the DNA end better, TRBJ2-7 makes the J call doubtful. The germline gives CDR1 SGHRS, CDR2 YFSETQ. This CDR3 has 13 amino acids. The CDR3 coding sequence is TGCGCCAGCAGCCCCGGTCGGGGAGCCGAGCAGTACTTC. Translated, it gives CASSPGRGAEQYF.

This clone is a singleton in its sample. The chain is built from TRBV2 and TRBJ1-2; TRBD1 aligns across 9 bases. This CDR3 has 13 amino acids. The germline CDR1 and CDR2 sequences are SNHLY and FYNNEI. Trimming removed 8 bases from V and 5 bases from J; junction bases left unmatched: 6. CDR3 region: CASVQGQGYGYTF. Written as DNA, the CDR3 is TGTGCCAGCGTTCAAGGACAGGGGTATGGCTACACCTTC.

The gene calls are TRBV7-2 and TRBJ2-7; 13 bases line up with TRBD2. CDR1 SGHTA and CDR2 FQGNSA come from the germline V gene. Trimming removed 3 bases from V and 2 bases from J; junction bases left unmatched: 1. This CDR3 contains 15 residues. The CDR3 region has the DNA TGTGCCAGCAGCTTGGGACTAGCGGGACCCTACGAGCAGTACTTC. Translated: CASSLGLAGPYEQYF.

The chain couples TRBV27 to TRBJ2-7, with D possibly being TRBD1 (5 bases). V lost 5 bases and J lost 4, with 15 bases in between. The germline gives CDR1 MNHEY, CDR2 SMNVEV (reference sequence). CDR3 size: 14 residues. CDR3 sequence (DNA): TGTGCCAGCAGTCATAGTCCGGACACTTACGAGCAGTACTTC. The encoded protein is CASSHSPDTYEQYF.

This chain links TRBV5-1 with TRBJ2-2, with D possibly being TRBD1 (6 bases). Trimming shortened V by 3 bases and J by 0 bases, and 9 bases separated the two germline ends. The germline CDR1 and CDR2 sequences are SGHRS and YFSETQ. The CDR3 spans 15 residues. The CDR3 DNA is TGCGCCAGCAGCTACACAGGGTCGAACACCGGGGAGCTGTTTTTT. Translating gives CASSYTGSNTGELFF.

The chain recombines TRBV4-1 with TRBJ2-7; no clear D. Germline loops: CDR1 MGHRA, CDR2 YSYEKL. V was pared by 1 base and J by 3 bases, with 7 bases between. The CDR3 has 13 residues. The CDR3 region is CASSQGGSYEQYF. The CDR3 region has the DNA TGCGCCAGCAGCCAAGGAGGAAGCTACGAGCAGTACTTC.

The chain uses TRBV10-1 and TRBJ2-3; 9 bases align to TRBD1. This CDR3 comprises 14 residues. Germline V gene sequence: CDR1 WNHNN, CDR2 SYGVQD (reference sequence). The V segment lost 0 bases and the J segment 14 bases; nucleotides outside the gene matches: 9. This CDR3 reads CASSESGGDRELYF. CDR3 DNA: TGCGCCAGCAGTGAGTCGGGTGGGGACAGGGAATTGTATTTT.

The gene calls are TRBV28 and TRBJ2-3; D not certain. Germline-derived CDR1 and CDR2 are MDHEN and SYDVKM. This CDR3 spans 14 amino acids. The ends were cut back, 3 bases at V and 9 bases at J, with 16 bases in the middle. The CDR3 nucleotides read TGTGCCAGCAGTTTCCCTACGGCCCAGCGCACGCAGTATTTT. Encoded protein: CASSFPTAQRTQYF.

The chain links TRBV11-2 to TRBJ2-7; no clear D gene. The CDR3 extends over 15 amino acids. V lost 4 bases to trimming and J lost 2 bases, with 15 bases between them. The V gene's germline CDR1 is SGHAT and CDR2 FQNNGV. The CDR3 region is CASSSAFTVPYEQYF. As DNA, the CDR3 is TGTGCCAGCAGCTCCGCTTTTACGGTTCCCTACGAGCAGTACTTC.

The V call is TRBV14, the J call TRBJ2-2; D is perhaps TRBD2 (5 bases). Trimming took off 0 bases at V and 5 bases at J, with 13 bases between the two ends. Germline CDR1 reads SGHDN; CDR2 reads FVKESK. CDR3 size: 16 residues. This CDR3 is CASSQDLLVITGELFF. The CDR3 DNA reads TGTGCCAGCAGCCAAGATTTACTAGTAATTACCGGGGAGCTGTTTTTT.

The CDR3 here is CASSQRYGTSYEQYF. The CDR3 nucleotides read TGTGCCAGCAGCCAGCGATATGGCACTTCCTACGAGCAGTACTTC. V usage is TRBV7-9 and J usage is TRBJ2-7; D uncertain. The CDR3 has 15 amino acids. Deletions cut 5 bases from V and 1 base from J, with 15 bases between. Germline CDR1 SEHNR, CDR2 FQNEAQ (reference sequence). Using reference TRBV7-9 and TRBJ2-7 for the parts outside the CDR3, the full variable domain is DTGVSQNPRHKITKRGQNVTFRCDPISEHNRLYWYRQTLGQGPEFLTYFQNEAQLEKSRLLSDRFSAERPKGSFSTLEIQRTEQGDSAMYLCASSQRYGTSYEQYFGPGTRLTVT.

This chain connects TRBV6-5 to TRBJ1-1, with 7 bases aligning to TRBD1. The germline V gene encodes CDR1 MNHEY and CDR2 SVGAGI. The CDR3 has 15 residues. With V trimmed by 6 bases and J by 1 base, 8 bases remained unmatched. The CDR3 nucleotides are TGTGCCAGCAGACCTAGGGGGCGCGGGAACACTGAAGCTTTCTTT. Its translation is CASRPRGRGNTEAFF.

The V gene is TRBV9, the J gene TRBJ2-1; 7 nucleotides match TRBD2. From germline, CDR1 is SGDLS and CDR2 YYNGEE. This CDR3 is built from 17 residues. The J segment lost 0 bases and the V segment lost 0 bases, leaving 6 bases of the junction unmatched. In nucleotides, the CDR3 is TGTGCCAGCAGCGTAGGGGGGTCTAGCGGCTCCTACAATGAGCAGTTCTTC. Its protein product is CASSVGGSSGSYNEQFF.

J is TRBJ1-1 and V is TRBV4-1; weak D call: TRBD1 (6 bases). Trimming shortened V by 4 bases and J by 7 bases, and 16 bases separated the two germline ends. The CDR3 sequence is 14 residues long. CDR1 and CDR2 from the germline V gene are MGHRA and YSYEKL. The CDR3 region is CASSPIGTKGEAFF. The DNA for the CDR3 is TGCGCCAGCAGCCCAATTGGGACAAAGGGTGAAGCTTTCTTT.

In its sample, this clone was seen a few times. The chain uses TRBV27 and TRBJ1-1; tentatively, D is TRBD1 (6 bases). This CDR3 is 14 amino acids long. Trimming cost V 1 base and J 4 bases, with 10 bases left between them. Germline CDR1 and CDR2: MNHEY and SMNVEV (reference sequence). DNA of the CDR3: TGTGCCAGCAGTTTATTCGGACAGTCCACTGAAGCTTTCTTT. This gives the protein CASSLFGQSTEAFF.

The sample holds one count of this clone. V and J are TRBV19 and TRBJ2-7, with D tentatively TRBD1 (6 bases). Germline V lookup: CDR1 LNHDA, CDR2 SQIVND (reference sequence). V shed 5 bases and J shed 8 bases, with 16 bases lying between them. This CDR3 has 13 residues. The CDR3 nucleotides read TGTGCCAGTAGTCTTGACAGGACCCAGAAGCAGTACTTC. Amino acid sequence: CASSLDRTQKQYF.

This rearrangement joins TRBV28 to TRBJ1-2; D is possibly TRBD1 (6 bases). V was clipped by 7 bases and J by 4 bases, with 19 bases between them. The length of the CDR3 is 15 residues. Germline V gene sequence: CDR1 MDHEN, CDR2 SYDVKM. The CDR3 region is CASKGYRQAPYGYTF. CDR3 nucleotide sequence: TGTGCCAGCAAGGGTTATCGACAGGCGCCCTATGGCTACACCTTC.

The rearrangement joins TRBV27 to TRBJ2-1, with TRBD2 matching over 11 bases. V lost 5 bases and J lost 2; bases outside the gene matches: 5. Germline CDR1 reads MNHEY; CDR2 reads SMNVEV (reference sequence). The CDR3 extends over 16 amino acids. CDR3 coding DNA: TGTGCCAGCAGTCCCATGGGACTAGCGGCCTACAATGAGCAGTTCTTC. Its translation: CASSPMGLAAYNEQFF.

The table lists this clone with a few counts. The V gene is TRBV2, the J gene TRBJ1-3; 8 bases agree with TRBD1. CDR1 and CDR2 from the germline V gene are SNHLY and FYNNEI. The CDR3 extends over 14 amino acids. V lost 5 bases to trimming and J lost 2 bases; unmatched junction nucleotides: 2. CDR3 bases: TGTGCCAGCAGTATGGACAGGGCTGGAAACACCATATATTTT. The encoded protein is CASSMDRAGNTIYF.

The genes are TRBV10-1 and TRBJ1-6, with D possibly matching TRBD1 (6 bases). CDR1 is WNHNN, CDR2 SYGVQD, per germline (reference sequence). The CDR3 covers 19 residues. V lost 7 bases and J lost 7, with 29 bases in between. CDR3 protein: CASNSPEGQGRPANSPLHF. In nucleotides, the CDR3 is TGCGCCAGCAATTCCCCCGAAGGTCAGGGGCGTCCGGCCAATTCACCCCTCCACTTT.

The chain employs TRBV5-6 and TRBJ1-5; 7 positions agree with TRBD1. The CDR3 runs to 16 residues. Germline CDR1 reads SGHDT; CDR2 reads YYEEEE. V was clipped by 2 bases and J by 5 bases; unmatched bases: 10. The CDR3, as DNA: TGTGCCAGCAGCTTTCGGGGGATCACAGGGGATCAGCCCCAGCATTTT. As protein: CASSFRGITGDQPQHF.